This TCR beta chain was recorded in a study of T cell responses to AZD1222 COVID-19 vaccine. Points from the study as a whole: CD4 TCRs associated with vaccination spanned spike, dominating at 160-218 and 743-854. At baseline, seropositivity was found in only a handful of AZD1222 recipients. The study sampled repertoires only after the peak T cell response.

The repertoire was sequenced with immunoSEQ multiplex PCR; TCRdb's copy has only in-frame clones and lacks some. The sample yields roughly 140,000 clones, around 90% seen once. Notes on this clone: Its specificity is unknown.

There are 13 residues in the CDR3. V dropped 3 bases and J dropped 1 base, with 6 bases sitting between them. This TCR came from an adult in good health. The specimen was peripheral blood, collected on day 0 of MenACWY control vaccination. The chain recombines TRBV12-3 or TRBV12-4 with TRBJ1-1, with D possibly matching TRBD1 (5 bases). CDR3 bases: TGTGCCAGCAGTTTCGGACAGAACACTGAAGCTTTCTTT. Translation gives CASSFGQNTEAFF.